This T cell receptor beta chain was sequenced in a study of blood T cell repertoires in COVID-19. Study-wide background: Samples representing acute and convalescent COVID-19 were sourced from the United States, Italy and Spain. Sample material is recorded as cDNA or gDNA derived from T cells, B-cell-depleted T cells, or PBMCs.

This clone occurred once. Across 20 to 25 US areas, participants ranged in age from roughly 18 to 95 years. Cohort allocation depended upon clinical history that participants reported. Measured with immunoSEQ multiplex PCR; TCRdb has only the in-frame clones, and not every one. The sample carries 350,000 or so clones, about 86% recorded once. Losses at the gene ends were 0 bases for V and 3 bases for J; bases not matched to a gene: 6. The CDR3 has 16 residues. The germline CDR1 and CDR2 sequences are SGHNT and YYREEE (reference sequence). V gene TRBV5-4 combines with J gene TRBJ2-5; 9 bases align to TRBD1. Sequencing was carried out using PBMCs or T cells enriched from blood (not recorded which). The source is a woman aged 40 to 50 with acute COVID-19. CDR3 sequence: CASSLGDRDRKETQYF. CDR3 DNA: TGTGCCAGCAGCTTGGGGGACAGGGATAGAAAAGAGACCCAGTACTTC.